The 4 T cell receptor beta chains reported below all come from one sample, sequenced in a study of CD8+ T cells in alopecia areata. cDNA prepared by RNA extraction and subsequent reverse transcription served as the template for sequencing. Profiled with immunoSEQ multiplex PCR; TCRdb holds only in-frame clones, not every one. Of fewer than 250,000 clones listed, around 62% were seen once; the top ten hold approximately 0.45%. Sequencing used CD4+ T cells sorted from blood, obtained at week 0. The receptors shown here come from a human donor with alopecia areata.

This clone was detected only a few times. The genes are TRBV11-2 and TRBJ2-4, with D perhaps TRBD1 or TRBD2 (5 bases each). V shed 2 bases and J shed 7 bases, with 15 bases lying between them. Germline lookup yields CDR1 SGHAT and CDR2 FQNNGV. The CDR3 loop spans 15 amino acids. CDR3: CASSLQGTWGNIQYF. For the CDR3, the DNA is TGTGCCAGCAGCTTACAAGGGACCTGGGGGAACATTCAGTACTTC.

The chain couples TRBV30 to TRBJ2-7, with TRBD1 matching over 10 bases. There are 15 residues in the CDR3. The V gene's germline CDR1 is GTSNPN and CDR2 SVGIG (reference sequence). Trimming at V came to 2 bases and at J to 4 bases, leaving 8 bases not matched to a gene. CDR3 in DNA: TGTGCCTGGAGTCCCAAGGACAGGGGGAGTTACGAGCAGTACTTC. Translating gives CAWSPKDRGSYEQYF. The complete variable domain, with remaining parts taken from reference TRBV30 and TRBJ2-7, reads SQTIHQWPATLVQPVGSPLSLECTVEGTSNPNLYWYRQAAGRGLQLLFYSVGIGQISSEVPQNLSASRPQDRQFILSSKKLLLSDSGFYLCAWSPKDRGSYEQYFGPGTRLTVT.

The rearrangement uses TRBV6-5 and TRBJ2-3; the match to TRBD2 covers 9 bases. The CDR3 is 14 residues long. In germline, CDR1 is MNHEY, CDR2 SVGAGI. V was pared by 5 bases and J by 1 base, with 1 base of the junction left unmatched. The CDR3 loop is CASSVAGGTDTQYF. CDR3 sequence (DNA): TGTGCCAGCAGTGTAGCGGGGGGCACAGATACGCAGTATTTT.

This clone has a single count. J is TRBJ2-1 and V is TRBV5-4; no firm D call. The ends were cut back, 4 bases at V and 0 bases at J, with 11 bases in the middle. This CDR3 has 15 amino acids. CDR1 SGHNT and CDR2 YYREEE come from the germline V gene (reference sequence). The CDR3 nucleotides read TGTGCCAGCAGCCCGGACCTTAACTCCTACAATGAGCAGTTCTTC. Its protein is CASSPDLNSYNEQFF.